Below are 28 T cell receptor beta chains sequenced from a single sample in a study of yellow fever vaccine responses in identical twins. TCRdb passed the RT-PCR reads through MiXCR, listing each CDR3 protein once. The table shows roughly 6,000 distinct CDR3 sequences, with just over 65% occurring only once. The source was T cells from blood (PBMCs), unsorted or a sorted subset (not recorded which), collected before or after yellow fever vaccination (not recorded which). The receptors were gathered from a woman aged 18-29 years who received the yellow fever vaccine.

The gene calls are TRBV28 and TRBJ2-1; possible D gene TRBD1, 6 bases. The V and J ends lost 10 bases and 9 bases respectively, with 22 bases between them. There are 14 residues in the CDR3. Germline V CDR1 and CDR2: MDHEN, SYDVKM. The CDR3 DNA reads as TGTGCCACCCTGACAGGACAAGGAGGCGGTGAGCAGTTCTTC. It translates to CATLTGQGGGEQFF.

The chain carries TRBV28 and TRBJ2-7, with D unclear. V dropped 4 bases and J dropped 1 base, with 14 bases sitting between them. The CDR3 sequence is 15 residues long. The germline CDR1 and CDR2 sequences are MDHEN and SYDVKM. In DNA form, the CDR3 reads TGTGCCAGCAGTTCCCCCGGCGCCAGGTCCTACGAGCAGTACTTC. Translated: CASSSPGARSYEQYF.

This clonotype occurred a few times. The chain recombines TRBV11-1 with TRBJ2-5; no firm D call. The germline V gene encodes CDR1 SGHAT and CDR2 FQDESV (reference sequence). The length of the CDR3 is 11 residues. Trimming pared 1 base from V and 3 bases from J, leaving 0 bases between. The DNA of the CDR3 is TGTGCCAGCAGCTTAGAAGAGACCCAGTACTTC. Residues: CASSLEETQYF.

The chain recombines TRBV5-1 with TRBJ1-3; D may be TRBD1 (6 bases). V was shortened by 0 bases and J by 1 base, with 8 bases between the two germline ends. Looked up from germline, CDR1 is SGHRS and CDR2 is YFSETQ. This CDR3 has 15 amino acids. The CDR3 reads CASSLEGTSGNTIYF. The CDR3 nucleotides read TGCGCCAGCAGCTTGGAAGGGACATCTGGAAACACCATATATTTT.

This chain connects TRBV6-5 to TRBJ2-3; D unclear. The CDR3 covers 11 residues. The V gene's germline CDR1 is MNHEY and CDR2 SVGAGI. The V end was cut by 1 base, the J end by 6 bases, with 2 bases between. In DNA, the CDR3 is TGTGCCAGCAGTTACTTCGATACGCAGTATTTT. Translation: CASSYFDTQYF.

The rearrangement joins TRBV20-1 to TRBJ2-3; 10 bases fit TRBD1. The V gene's germline CDR1 is DFQATT and CDR2 SNEGSKA (reference sequence). The CDR3 length is 15 residues. V shed 1 base, J shed 1 base, and the junction held 2 bases outside the gene matches. CDR3 amino acids: CSARAGTGGTDTQYF. In DNA, the CDR3 is TGCAGTGCTAGAGCCGGGACAGGGGGCACAGATACGCAGTATTTT.

The chain links TRBV3-1 to TRBJ2-1, with D possibly matching TRBD1 (7 bases). Germline CDR1 and CDR2: LGHDT and YNNKEL (reference sequence). The CDR3 length is 13 residues. V shed 2 bases and J shed 8 bases, with 10 bases lying between them. The CDR3 here is CASSQQGGYEQFF. As DNA, the CDR3 is TGTGCCAGCAGCCAACAGGGGGGCTATGAGCAGTTCTTC.

The chain has TRBV6-5 and TRBJ2-5; TRBD1 or TRBD2 may be the D gene (5 bases each). The germline V gene encodes CDR1 MNHEY and CDR2 SVGAGI. The CDR3 consists of 16 residues. V lost 0 bases, J lost 7 bases, and 18 bases lay in between. The CDR3 here is CASSYSEEGPGGTQYF. For the CDR3, the DNA is TGTGCCAGCAGTTACTCGGAGGAAGGGCCTGGGGGGACCCAGTACTTC.

V is TRBV29-1 and J is TRBJ2-1; D not resolved. V shed 5 bases and J shed 5 bases, with 4 bases lying between them. The CDR3 totals 10 residues. CDR1 SQVTM and CDR2 ANQGSEA come from the germline V gene. The CDR3 loop is CSVRNNEQFF. CDR3 DNA sequence: TGCAGCGTTCGGAACAATGAGCAGTTCTTC.

J is TRBJ2-1 and V is TRBV2; D is perhaps TRBD2 (5 bases). Germline V CDR1 and CDR2: SNHLY, FYNNEI. CDR3 length: 13 amino acids. Deletions cut 5 bases from V and 3 bases from J, with 8 bases between. Here the CDR3 reads CASSPDFYNEQFF. The CDR3 nucleotides read TGTGCCAGCAGTCCGGACTTCTACAATGAGCAGTTCTTC.

This rearrangement joins TRBV6-4 to TRBJ1-2, with a possible D match to TRBD1 (5 bases). Germline values: CDR1 MRHNA, CDR2 SNTAGT. Trimming pared 0 bases from V and 3 bases from J, leaving 5 bases between. CDR3 length: 13 amino acids. The CDR3 spells CASSDSGHYGYTF. The CDR3 nucleotides are TGTGCCAGCAGTGACTCGGGACACTATGGCTACACCTTC.

The chain couples TRBV11-1 to TRBJ2-2; D is possibly TRBD1 (5 bases). Germline-derived CDR1 and CDR2 are SGHAT and FQDESV (reference sequence). The germline V and J ends were trimmed by 1 base and 3 bases, with 9 bases remaining between them. The length of the CDR3 is 15 residues. CDR3 nucleotides: TGTGCCAGCAGCTTAGGATGGGGCGACACCGGGGAGCTGTTTTTT. It codes for CASSLGWGDTGELFF.

This sequence joins TRBV15 and TRBJ2-3; 7 positions agree with TRBD2. The CDR3 runs 12 residues. V dropped 8 bases and J dropped 4; count of bases not matched to a gene: 3. The germline gives CDR1 LNHNV, CDR2 YYDKDF (reference sequence). CDR3 loop: CATVGGADTQYF. The CDR3 nucleotides are TGTGCCACCGTTGGGGGGGCAGATACGCAGTATTTT.

This chain links TRBV24-1 with TRBJ2-3; D possibly corresponds to TRBD2 (6 bases). Looked up from germline, CDR1 is KGHDR and CDR2 is SFDVKD. Trimming removed 4 bases at V and 6 bases at J, with 22 bases between. This CDR3 contains 17 residues. CDR3 sequence reads: CATSEAGPGSPWDTQYF. As DNA, the CDR3 is TGTGCCACCAGTGAGGCGGGACCGGGGTCTCCTTGGGATACGCAGTATTTT.

The J gene is TRBJ2-2, the V gene TRBV2; D is uncertain. Trimming removed 10 bases at V and 3 bases at J, with 12 bases between. The CDR3 loop spans 13 amino acids. The germline V gene has CDR1 SNHLY and CDR2 FYNNEI. The DNA for the CDR3 is TGTGCCACCCGCCCGGCGGACACCGGGGAGCTGTTTTTT. Protein product: CATRPADTGELFF.

The CDR3 region is CASDMGGAFFNTGELFF. The CDR3 DNA reads TGTGCCAGCGACATGGGGGGCGCGTTCTTTAACACCGGGGAGCTGTTTTTT. J is TRBJ2-2 and V is TRBV14; D may correspond to TRBD1 or TRBD2 (6 bases each). The germline V gene encodes CDR1 SGHDN and CDR2 FVKESK. V was clipped by 8 bases and J by 2 bases, with 21 bases between them. The CDR3 extends over 17 amino acids.

The V call is TRBV6-1, the J call TRBJ2-1; 11 bases are shared with TRBD2. This CDR3 region has 17 residues. CDR1 is MNHNS, CDR2 SASEGT, per germline. Losses at the gene ends were 5 bases for V and 7 bases for J; bases not matched to a gene: 13. Here the CDR3 DNA reads TGTGCCAGCAGTAGTACCTCCGTGGCTAGCGGGAGGAATGAGCAGTTCTTC. Protein product: CASSSTSVASGRNEQFF.

This chain connects TRBV4-3 to TRBJ2-7; D is possibly TRBD2 (5 bases). Germline V gives CDR1 LGHNA, CDR2 YSLEER. This CDR3 is 16 amino acids long. V dropped 0 bases and J dropped 2 bases, with 14 bases sitting between them. For the CDR3, the DNA is TGCGCCAGCAGCCAAGAGACGGGGAGCGAGACCTACGAGCAGTACTTC. Translating gives CASSQETGSETYEQYF.

This clonotype showed up just a few times. This chain connects TRBV6-5 to TRBJ2-5; D may be TRBD1 (5 bases). In germline, CDR1 is MNHEY, CDR2 SVGAGI. Trimming took 0 bases from V and 2 from J, leaving 10 bases between them. The CDR3 contains 15 residues. For the CDR3, the DNA is TGTGCCAGCAGTTACTCGAAGGGGTCGCAAGAGACCCAGTACTTC. This encodes CASSYSKGSQETQYF.

Notes on this clonotype: A junction end diverges from the germline sequence, so it may reflect a read error. The V gene is TRBV15, the J gene TRBJ2-1; D unclear. This CDR3 is 13 amino acids long. CDR1 and CDR2 (germline): LNHNV, YYDKDF (reference sequence). CDR3 in amino acids: CATSRERLSEQFF. CDR3 sequence (DNA): TGTGCCACCAGCCGAGAGAGGTTGAGTGAGCAGTTCTTC.

The gene calls are TRBV29-1 and TRBJ2-5; 11 bases are shared with TRBD2. Unmatched junction bases numbered 12, after V lost 7 bases and J lost 5 bases. Germline CDR1 reads SQVTM; CDR2 reads ANQGSEA. The CDR3 covers 15 residues. The CDR3 protein is CSAATPLAGVETQYF. DNA of the CDR3: TGCAGCGCCGCTACCCCACTAGCGGGAGTGGAGACCCAGTACTTC. Complete variable domain (other parts from reference TRBV29-1 and TRBJ2-5): SAVISQKPSRDICQRGTSLTIQCQVDSQVTMMFWYRQQPGQSLTLIATANQGSEATYESGFVIDKFPISRPNLTFSTLTVSNMSPEDSSIYLCSAATPLAGVETQYFGPGTRLLVL.

The chain uses TRBV29-1 and TRBJ2-1; 8 bases match TRBD1. The CDR3 contains 14 residues. V was clipped by 5 bases and J by 8 bases; unmatched bases: 11. Germline lookup yields CDR1 SQVTM and CDR2 ANQGSEA. As DNA, the CDR3 is TGCAGCGTTCCCCGGACAGGGCAACTTGATGAGCAGTTCTTC. It yields the protein CSVPRTGQLDEQFF.

This clonotype was seen only a few times. The chain has TRBV11-1 and TRBJ2-7; D is unclear. Germline V lookup: CDR1 SGHAT, CDR2 FQDESV (reference sequence). Trimming removed 0 bases at V and 2 bases at J, with 14 bases between. The CDR3 totals 16 residues. The chain's CDR3 is CASSLAPVSPTYEQYF. The DNA for the CDR3 is TGTGCCAGCAGCTTAGCTCCAGTATCTCCCACCTACGAGCAGTACTTC.

The rearrangement links TRBV13 to TRBJ2-2; D not certain. Per germline, CDR1 PRHDT and CDR2 FYEKMQ (reference sequence). This CDR3 is 11 amino acids long. Between the trimmed V and J ends, which lost 7 bases and 7 bases, there was a span of 7 bases. The CDR3 protein is CASNLNGELFF. The DNA of the CDR3 is TGTGCCAGCAACCTGAACGGGGAGCTGTTTTTT.

The V gene is TRBV5-6, the J gene TRBJ1-2; no firm D call. The CDR3 covers 12 residues. Trimming removed 4 bases at V and 7 bases at J, with 11 bases between. Germline V lookup: CDR1 SGHDT, CDR2 YYEEEE. The CDR3 region is CASSRSRIGYTF. CDR3 DNA sequence: TGTGCCAGCAGCCGATCCAGAATTGGCTACACCTTC.

This clonotype was seen only a few times. The rearrangement uses TRBV14 and TRBJ1-2; possibly TRBD1 for D (5 bases). Germline-derived CDR1 and CDR2 are SGHDN and FVKESK. CDR3 size: 13 residues. The germline V and J ends were trimmed by 4 bases and 5 bases, with 11 bases remaining between them. The CDR3 protein is CASSPGTVYGYTF. The CDR3 DNA reads TGTGCCAGCAGCCCCGGGACTGTATATGGCTACACCTTC.

This chain joins TRBV18 and TRBJ1-6; D remains unclear. The V and J ends lost 1 base and 5 bases respectively, with 12 bases between them. Germline CDR1 is KGHSH and CDR2 is LQKENI. The CDR3 has 16 residues. The CDR3, as DNA: TGTGCCAGCTCACCACAAGGAAGGGAAGATAATTCACCCCTCCACTTT. Translated, it gives CASSPQGREDNSPLHF. The variable domain in full, completed from reference TRBV18 and TRBJ1-6, reads NAGVMQNPRHLVRRRGQEARLRCSPMKGHSHVYWYRQLPEEGLKFMVYLQKENIIDESGMPKERFSAEFPKEGPSILRIQQVVRGDSAAYFCASSPQGREDNSPLHFGNGTRLTVT.

This clonotype has a handful of counts. The V gene is TRBV11-1, the J gene TRBJ2-3; D perhaps matches TRBD2 (6 bases). V shed 2 bases and J shed 3 bases, with 6 bases lying between them. Looked up from germline, CDR1 is SGHAT and CDR2 is FQDESV (reference sequence). The CDR3 contains 13 residues. CDR3 DNA sequence: TGTGCCAGCAGCTTAAGCGGGACAGATACGCAGTATTTT. Residues: CASSLSGTDTQYF.